The clone carrying this T cell receptor (beta chain) was counted only a few times. Its antigen is unidentified. This sample is drawn from a study of T-cell reconstitution after alpha-beta-depleted transplantation in children. The study, taken as a whole, reports: As was reported, about two months after transplant, alpha-beta T cells came from several hundred expanded graft clones. By one year post-transplant, T-cell counts and diversity largely arose from T cells that were newly produced. Certain patients had high TCRbeta diversity at day 60, and it came from recipient T cells and thymic progenitors that survived.

This CDR3 has 16 residues. Trimming took 0 bases from V and 4 from J; bases not matched to a gene: 10. Germline V lookup: CDR1 SGHRS, CDR2 YFSETQ. Unique molecular identifiers were built into the TCRbeta library. From the PCR reads, TCRdb called clonotypes with MiXCR, one entry per CDR3 protein. Counted here are approximately 800,000 distinct CDR3 sequences, roughly 15% occurring once; the ten biggest clones make up roughly 4.8%. The origin of this receptor is a male patient between 5 and 17 years old who had a stem cell transplant for acute lymphoblastic leukemia, so the T cells may come from the graft donor. The sample was PBMCs, mostly from graft donor cells, taken 360 days after TCRalphabeta/CD19-depleted stem cell transplant. The chain uses TRBV5-1 and TRBJ2-7; 7 bases are a match to TRBD2. In DNA form, the CDR3 reads TGCGCCAGCAGCTTGGATCCTAGCGGCAACGCTTACGAGCAGTACTTC. Residues: CASSLDPSGNAYEQYF.